This TCR beta chain came from a study of blood T cell repertoires in COVID-19. Study-wide background: Acute and convalescent COVID-19 samples came from the United States, Italy and Spain. The analysed material was cDNA or gDNA that came from T cells, B-cell-depleted T cells, or PBMCs.

Germline CDR1 and CDR2: MNHEY and SVGAGI. The CDR3 has 15 amino acids. The V and J ends lost 7 bases and 6 bases, in that order; junction bases with no gene match: 12. Original handling: Estimated nucleated cell counts came from reference gene primer amplification. The protocol was immunoSEQ multiplex PCR, while the TCRdb copy is restricted to in-frame clones and leaves out a portion. Clone size and the V and J calls come from that table; the DNA yielded D and trimming. The table records roughly 250,000 clones, roughly 86% of them present only once. This TCR came from a man in his fifties with acute or convalescent COVID-19. The gene calls are TRBV6-5 and TRBJ2-3; TRBD1 matches 8 bases. Sequencing was done on a sample of peripheral blood. CDR3 in DNA: TGTGCCAGCAAGGGACGACAGGGGACCTTCGATACGCAGTATTTT. Residues: CASKGRQGTFDTQYF.